The table lists the clone carrying this T cell receptor beta chain with a few counts. The record originates from a study of blood T cell repertoires in COVID-19. Recruits, aged about 18 to 100 years, lived in under 25 US areas. Each participant's cohort was designated according to participant-reported clinical history. The study counted Cohort 3 donors as recovered given two negative PCRs, clearance, or symptom resolution. Source study methods: Amplification of reference gene primers provided the estimated nucleated cell counts. TCRdb's table, derived via immunoSEQ multiplex PCR, lists solely in-frame clones and lacks some. V and J calls and clone size are copied from that table; D and trimming were computed from the DNA. The sample lists about 300,000 clones; 85% to 90% were seen once. Germline V CDR1 and CDR2: MNHNS, SASEGT. This CDR3 region has 16 residues. Trimming removed 2 bases from V and 2 bases from J; junction bases left unmatched: 4.

The receptor was isolated from a woman aged 18-29 years who had recovered from COVID-19. The sample consisted of PBMCs or T cells enriched from blood (not recorded which). The rearrangement uses TRBV6-1 and TRBJ2-7, with TRBD2 matching over 12 bases. This chain's CDR3 is CASSERGLAGPYEQYF. The CDR3, as DNA: TGTGCCAGCAGTGAAAGGGGACTAGCGGGCCCCTACGAGCAGTACTTC.